This T cell receptor beta chain was profiled in a study of blood T cell repertoires in COVID-19. The wider study: Some COVID-19 samples were acute and others convalescent; all came from the United States, Italy and Spain.

Original analysis: Researchers report that nucleated cell counts were estimated from reference gene primer amplification. The data were produced by immunoSEQ multiplex PCR, yet TCRdb's version contains in-frame clones alone and is incomplete. Clone size and the V and J calls come from that table; the DNA yielded D and trimming. The repertoire includes approximately 260,000 clones, more than 75% of them detected once, and roughly an eighth sits in the top ten. The V gene lost 1 base and the J gene lost 2 bases, with 15 bases spanning the gap. This CDR3 has 17 amino acids. Germline assignment: CDR1 SGHTA and CDR2 FQGNSA.

The specimen sequenced was peripheral blood. The rearrangement joins TRBV7-2 to TRBJ1-3, with a possible D match to TRBD1 (5 bases). The receptor comes from a woman aged 60-75 years with active or convalescent COVID-19. For the CDR3, the DNA is TGTGCCAGCAGCTTAGTAAGTGGCAGGGTCCCTGGAAACACCATATATTTT. Translated, it gives CASSLVSGRVPGNTIYF.